The clone carrying this TCR beta chain came up a few times. Antigen: not known. Donors likely had unrecorded immune exposures despite being nominally healthy when sampled. The ends lost 2 bases at V and 0 bases at J; junction bases unmatched: 10. Germline CDR1 is MNHEY and CDR2 is SMNVEV (reference sequence). This CDR3 spans 19 amino acids. The sample originates from a study of cytomegalovirus exposure and HLA in healthy donors. Study-level points and caveats: TCR beta V- and J-gene trimming, according to a later analysis, was linked to a missense DCLRE1C variant.

PCR was performed using 60 Vbeta and 13 Jbeta primers. The method was immunoSEQ multiplex PCR; TCRdb's version includes in-frame clones alone and lacks a portion of them. The table includes about 150,000 clones, approximately 78% detected once. Sample: PBMCs. V gene TRBV27 combines with J gene TRBJ2-1; 10 nucleotides match TRBD2. This clonotype was sampled from a male donor in good health and CMV-seronegative. The CDR3 DNA follows: TGTGCCAGCAGTTTAGGGGGGTTAGCGGGAGGCACCTCCTACAATGAGCAGTTCTTC. It yields the protein CASSLGGLAGGTSYNEQFF.